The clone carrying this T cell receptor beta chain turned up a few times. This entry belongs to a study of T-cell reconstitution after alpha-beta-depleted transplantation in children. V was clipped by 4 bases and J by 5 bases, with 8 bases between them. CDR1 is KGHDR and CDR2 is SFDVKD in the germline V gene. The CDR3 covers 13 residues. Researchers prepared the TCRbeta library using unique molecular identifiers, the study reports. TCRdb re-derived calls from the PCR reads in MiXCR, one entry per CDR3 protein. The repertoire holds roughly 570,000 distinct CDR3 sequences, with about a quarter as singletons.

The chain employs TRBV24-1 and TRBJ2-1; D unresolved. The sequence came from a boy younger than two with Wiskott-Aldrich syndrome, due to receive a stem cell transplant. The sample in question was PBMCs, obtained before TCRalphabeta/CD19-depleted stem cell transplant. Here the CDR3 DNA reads TGTGCCACCAGTGACCGACGTCACAATGAGCAGTTCTTC. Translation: CATSDRRHNEQFF.